These 11 T cell receptor beta chains share one sample of origin, sequenced in a study of human versus mouse CDR3 diversity and MHC coevolution. Sequencing was performed with immunoSEQ multiplex PCR; in TCRdb, only in-frame clones are kept and a portion is missing. The sample lists about 77,000 clones, roughly 90% occurring once. Material: naive CD4+ T cells from blood. The sample's subset: CD45RO-negative CD62L-positive naive CD4 T cells. Every receptor here comes from a person aged 25 to 69 in good health.

The J gene is TRBJ2-5, the V gene TRBV2, with D perhaps TRBD1 (7 bases). Germline V lookup: CDR1 SNHLY, CDR2 FYNNEI. Deletions cut 7 bases from V and 14 bases from J, with 17 bases between. The CDR3 covers 11 residues. The CDR3 DNA follows: TGTGCCAGCACCCTGACAGGGAGGTCATACTTC. This sequence encodes CASTLTGRSYF.

CDR3 nucleotides: TGTGCCTGGAGTCCTAGAGGCCTCTGGGGCTACACCTTC. Translation: CAWSPRGLWGYTF. The V gene is TRBV30, the J gene TRBJ1-2; D is unclear. Trimming left V 2 bases short and J 8 bases short, with 15 bases between. Per germline, CDR1 GTSNPN and CDR2 SVGIG (reference sequence). The length of the CDR3 is 13 residues.

J is TRBJ2-3 and V is TRBV6-1; 11 bases line up with TRBD2. This CDR3 comprises 15 residues. With 5 bases clipped from V and 0 bases from J, the junction kept 1 base outside the gene matches. The germline gives CDR1 MNHNS, CDR2 SASEGT. CDR3: CASSRLAGSTDTQYF. The CDR3 nucleotides are TGTGCCAGCAGTAGACTAGCGGGGAGCACAGATACGCAGTATTTT.

V and J are TRBV4-1 and TRBJ1-5; TRBD1 is a possible D gene (6 bases). This CDR3 comprises 19 residues. V was cut by 0 bases and J by 1 base, with 19 bases left in between. In germline, CDR1 is MGHRA, CDR2 YSYEKL. The CDR3 DNA reads as TGCGCCAGCAGCCAAGACGCCAGTTACAGGGCTCTGAGCAATCAGCCCCAGCATTTT. This encodes CASSQDASYRALSNQPQHF.

For the CDR3, the DNA is TGTGCCAGCAGCGTTGGGGAAGGGGTTTACGAGCAGTACTTC. It specifies CASSVGEGVYEQYF. V and J are TRBV9 and TRBJ2-7; possibly TRBD1 for D (5 bases). CDR3 length: 14 residues. Deletions cut 2 bases from V and 4 bases from J, with 13 bases between. CDR1 SGDLS and CDR2 YYNGEE come from the germline V gene.

The chain is built from TRBV28 and TRBJ2-4; 7 nucleotides agree with TRBD1. Germline V gene sequence: CDR1 MDHEN, CDR2 SYDVKM. With V trimmed by 5 bases and J by 3 bases, 7 bases remained unmatched. This CDR3 is 15 amino acids long. DNA for the CDR3: TGTGCCAGCAGTCCAGGGGGATTGGTCAAAAACATTCAGTACTTC. It codes for CASSPGGLVKNIQYF.

With respect to this clone: Other DNA sequences in this sample translate to the same CDR3. The rearrangement uses TRBV19 and TRBJ1-1, with D maybe TRBD1 (5 bases). This CDR3 has 14 amino acids. Trimming shortened V by 2 bases and J by 1 base, and 8 bases separated the two germline ends. Germline V gene sequence: CDR1 LNHDA, CDR2 SQIVND (reference sequence). The CDR3 loop is CASSITGSNTEAFF. CDR3 coding DNA: TGTGCCAGTAGTATAACAGGATCGAACACTGAAGCTTTCTTT.

The V gene is TRBV5-4, the J gene TRBJ2-3; 13 bases agree with TRBD2. The germline CDR1 and CDR2 sequences are SGHNT and YYREEE (reference sequence). CDR3 length: 14 amino acids. V shed 4 bases, J shed 14 bases, and the junction held 10 bases outside the gene matches. The CDR3 DNA is TGTGCCAGCAGCCGACTAGGGACTAGCGGGATGTGGTATTTT. It yields the protein CASSRLGTSGMWYF.

The V call is TRBV28, the J call TRBJ1-3, with 9 bases fitting TRBD1. V trimming: 2 bases; J trimming: 8 bases; junction bases outside the gene matches: 7. CDR3 size: 15 residues. The germline V gene encodes CDR1 MDHEN and CDR2 SYDVKM. CDR3 residues: CASSLLGQGRDTIYF. The CDR3 DNA reads TGTGCCAGCAGTTTACTAGGACAGGGGAGAGACACCATATATTTT.

This clone appeared a few times. This chain links TRBV19 with TRBJ1-5; TRBD1 is a possible D gene (5 bases). Trimming shortened V by 8 bases and J by 0 bases, and 14 bases separated the two germline ends. CDR3 size: 15 residues. Germline V lookup: CDR1 LNHDA, CDR2 SQIVND (reference sequence). DNA for the CDR3: TGTGCCAGTTTGACAGCGCCGAATAGCAATCAGCCCCAGCATTTT. Its protein is CASLTAPNSNQPQHF.

The chain combines TRBV7-8 with TRBJ2-1, with D maybe TRBD2 (5 bases). Trimming pared 4 bases from V and 10 bases from J, leaving 23 bases between. Looked up from germline, CDR1 is SGHVS and CDR2 is FQNEAQ. This CDR3 region has 16 residues. CDR3: CASSWVRAPRVEEQFF. As DNA, the CDR3 is TGTGCCAGCAGCTGGGTGCGGGCCCCTCGCGTCGAGGAGCAGTTCTTC. Based on the CDR3 plus reference TRBV7-8 and TRBJ2-1, the full variable domain is GAGVSQSPRYKVAKRGQDVALRCDPISGHVSLFWYQQALGQGPEFLTYFQNEAQLDKSGLPSDRFFAERPEGSVSTLKIQRTQQEDSAVYLCASSWVRAPRVEEQFFGPGTRLTVL.